This T cell receptor (beta chain) was captured in a study of blood T cell repertoires in COVID-19. Study information: PBMCs, B-cell-depleted T cells, or T cells provided the cDNA or gDNA that made up the material.

The participants were between roughly 18 and 100 years old and came from under 25 US areas. Grouping used clinical history reported by participants in a survey and questionnaire. The study counted Cohort 3 donors as recovered given two negative PCRs, clearance, or symptom resolution. Only in-frame clones appear in the TCRdb table, and some are missing; sequencing was by immunoSEQ multiplex PCR. The sample carries more than 250,000 clones, roughly 90% recorded once. V shed 6 bases, J shed 0 bases, and the junction held 14 bases outside the gene matches. This CDR3 spans 17 amino acids. The germline V gene has CDR1 SGHDT and CDR2 YYEEEE.

This rearrangement joins TRBV5-6 to TRBJ1-1, with 7 positions matching TRBD1. Sequencing used PBMCs or T cells enriched from blood (not recorded which). The receptor was isolated from a woman aged 25 to 39 who had recovered from COVID-19. The CDR3 loop reads CASTDRARWTLNTEAFF. The CDR3 coding sequence is TGTGCCAGCACCGACAGGGCCCGCTGGACCCTGAACACTGAAGCTTTCTTT.